Listed below are T cell receptor beta chains from one sample, sequenced in a study of T cell responses to AZD1222 COVID-19 vaccine. TCRdb's table, derived via immunoSEQ multiplex PCR, lists solely in-frame clones and lacks some. This sample has approximately 140,000 clones; around 90% occur once, and the top ten carry roughly 3.4%. The sequenced sample was peripheral blood, obtained 28 days after the second AZD1222 dose. These TCRs come from an adult who received the AZD1222 COVID-19 vaccine. Both conserved end residues are part of each CDR3. The D gene is left open where the match is weak.

V: TRBV6-5
D: NA
J: TRBJ1-5
CDR3: CACGIGLSNQPQHF
DNA: TGTGCCTGCGGGATAGGGCTCTCAAATCAGCCCCAGCATTTT

V: TRBV5-1
D: NA
J: TRBJ2-5
CDR3: CASSLRRGGETQYF
DNA: TGCGCCAGCAGCTTGCGCAGGGGCGGGGAGACCCAGTACTTC

V: TRBV5-5
D: NA
J: TRBJ1-3
CDR3: CASSSPGSSGNTIYF
DNA: TGTGCCAGCAGCTCACCGGGCAGCTCTGGAAACACCATATATTTT

V: TRBV7-6
D: NA
J: TRBJ2-5
CDR3: CASGAGWVQETQYF
DNA: TGTGCCAGCGGGGCGGGGTGGGTACAAGAGACCCAGTACTTC

V: TRBV29-1
D: NA
J: TRBJ1-1
CDR3: CSSAGSGNTEAFF
DNA: TGCAGCTCTGCCGGGTCGGGGAACACTGAAGCTTTCTTT

V: TRBV18
D: NA
J: TRBJ1-5
CDR3: CASSAQWGDSNQPQHF
DNA: TGTGCCAGCTCAGCTCAATGGGGGGATAGCAATCAGCCCCAGCATTTT

V: TRBV28
D: TRBD1
J: TRBJ1-2
CDR3: CASWTGHGYTF
DNA: TGTGCCAGCTGGACAGGGCATGGCTACACCTTC

V: TRBV27
D: NA
J: TRBJ2-3
CDR3: CASSLRQERTDTQYF
DNA: TGTGCCAGCAGTCTCCGACAGGAACGGACAGATACGCAGTATTTT

V: TRBV5-1
D: TRBD1
J: TRBJ1-6
CDR3: CASSLAQGNNSPLHF
DNA: TGCGCCAGCAGCTTGGCACAGGGGAACAATTCACCCCTCCACTTT

V: TRBV27
D: TRBD2
J: TRBJ2-1
CDR3: CASSESSGRGGEQFF
DNA: TGTGCCAGCAGTGAATCTAGCGGGAGGGGCGGTGAGCAGTTCTTC